Following are 12 T cell receptor beta chains from one sample sequenced in a study of shared clonotypes between healthy human individuals. Using immunoSEQ multiplex PCR, the repertoire was profiled, and TCRdb retains in-frame clones only, with some absent. The data hold over a million clones, with 98% observed a single time. The sample was naive CD4+ T cells sorted from blood. The subset is: CD45RA+ positively selected. These TCRs come from a man aged 25 to 40 in good health.

The chain couples TRBV6-5 to TRBJ1-5, with 10 bases matching TRBD1. Germline V gene lookup returns CDR1 MNHEY and CDR2 SVGAGI. The CDR3 is 16 amino acids. The junction had 6 bases not matched to a gene; V was cut back by 0 bases and J by 7 bases. The CDR3 sequence: CASSYSKGTGDQPQHF. CDR3 nucleotide sequence: TGTGCCAGCAGTTACTCGAAGGGGACAGGGGACCAGCCCCAGCATTTT.

V is TRBV7-8 and J is TRBJ2-5; no firm D call. CDR1 and CDR2 (germline): SGHVS, FQNEAQ. V gave up 5 bases and J gave up 5 bases, with 12 bases separating them. The CDR3 is 13 amino acids. This chain's CDR3 is CASSIQQTETQYF. CDR3 nucleotide sequence: TGTGCCAGCAGCATCCAACAGACGGAGACCCAGTACTTC. Filled out from reference TRBV7-8 and TRBJ2-5, the complete variable domain reads GAGVSQSPRYKVAKRGQDVALRCDPISGHVSLFWYQQALGQGPEFLTYFQNEAQLDKSGLPSDRFFAERPEGSVSTLKIQRTQQEDSAVYLCASSIQQTETQYFGPGTRLLVL.

This clone was counted a single time. The chain carries TRBV2 and TRBJ2-1; 14 bases are shared with TRBD2. After removal of 6 bases from V and 5 bases from J, the junction contained 6 bases not matched to a gene. This CDR3 contains 16 residues. Germline-derived CDR1 and CDR2 are SNHLY and FYNNEI. The CDR3 sequence is CASRPGLAGGHNEQFF. CDR3 nucleotides: TGTGCCAGCAGACCCGGACTAGCGGGAGGTCACAATGAGCAGTTCTTC.

This chain connects TRBV30 to TRBJ2-1; 11 bases agree with TRBD2. Losses at the gene ends were 6 bases for V and 7 bases for J; bases not matched to a gene: 11. Germline CDR1 GTSNPN, CDR2 SVGIG (reference sequence). This CDR3 region has 15 residues. CDR3: CACPKAASGRNEQFF. The CDR3 DNA reads as TGTGCCTGTCCTAAGGCGGCTAGCGGGAGGAATGAGCAGTTCTTC.

V is TRBV5-4 and J is TRBJ1-3; no definite D call. This CDR3 region has 15 residues. CDR1 is SGHNT and CDR2 is YYREEE in the germline V gene (reference sequence). The germline V and J ends were trimmed by 4 bases and 0 bases, with 11 bases remaining between them. In nucleotides, the CDR3 is TGTGCCAGCAGCGGTTCTACCGCCTCTGGAAACACCATATATTTT. It translates to CASSGSTASGNTIYF.

The chain has TRBV29-1 and TRBJ2-3; 7 nucleotides match TRBD1. The CDR3 is 13 residues long. Per germline, CDR1 SQVTM and CDR2 ANQGSEA. J lost 4 bases, V lost 5 bases, and 6 bases had no gene match. CDR3: CSVRRGLSDTQYF. The CDR3 bases are TGCAGCGTTCGCAGGGGGTTATCAGATACGCAGTATTTT.

The gene calls are TRBV21-1 and TRBJ2-3; TRBD2, the D gene given by the table, was not confirmed from the DNA. TRBV21-1 is annotated as a pseudogene. This CDR3 is 16 amino acids long. The DNA of the CDR3 is TGTGCCACAGCTAGGACTAGCGGGACTAGCACAGATACGCAGTATTTT. Amino acid sequence: CATARTSGTSTDTQYF.

This chain joins TRBV7-2 and TRBJ1-3; possibly TRBD1 for D (6 bases). CDR3 length: 16 residues. Germline-derived CDR1 and CDR2 are SGHTA and FQGNSA. V shed 5 bases and J shed 0 bases, with 14 bases lying between them. CDR3 region: CASSADRTLSGNTIYF. CDR3 coding DNA: TGTGCCAGCAGCGCCGACAGGACTCTCTCTGGAAACACCATATATTTT.

The chain is built from TRBV29-1 and TRBJ2-7; D might be TRBD1 (5 bases). V was trimmed by 4 bases and J by 3 bases, leaving 13 bases between them. Germline CDR1 SQVTM, CDR2 ANQGSEA. This CDR3 comprises 13 residues. CDR3 region: CSVGAGINYEQYF. The CDR3 DNA sequence: TGCAGCGTTGGTGCAGGGATTAACTACGAGCAGTACTTC.

V usage is TRBV29-1 and J usage is TRBJ2-1, with D tentatively TRBD1 (6 bases). This CDR3 spans 14 amino acids. Trimming shortened V by 7 bases and J by 6 bases, and 19 bases separated the two germline ends. Germline CDR1 and CDR2: SQVTM and ANQGSEA. The CDR3, as DNA: TGCAGCGCGCTAGGGACGGCAGGGGCCAATGAGCAGTTCTTC. It translates to CSALGTAGANEQFF.

A single count supports this clone. The chain uses TRBV28 and TRBJ2-7, with TRBD1 matching over 10 bases. Trimming cost V 10 bases and J 5 bases; bases outside gene matches: 14. Per germline, CDR1 MDHEN and CDR2 SYDVKM. This CDR3 is built from 15 residues. CDR3 coding DNA: TGTGCCACACGTGGGGGGGGACAGGGGATCCACGAGCAGTACTTC. It specifies CATRGGGQGIHEQYF.

This chain connects TRBV6-5 to TRBJ2-3; TRBD2 might be the D (5 bases). The CDR3 is made up of 15 amino acids. The ends were cut back, 2 bases at V and 6 bases at J, with 15 bases in the middle. Germline V gene sequence: CDR1 MNHEY, CDR2 SVGAGI. The chain's CDR3 is CASSYLAGSRDTQYF. CDR3 nucleotides: TGTGCCAGCAGTTACCTAGCAGGTTCGAGGGATACGCAGTATTTT.